The T cell receptor (beta chain) under discussion was sequenced for a study of Ad26.COV2.S vaccination and SARS-CoV-2 variants. Profiled with immunoSEQ multiplex PCR; TCRdb holds only in-frame clones, not every one. The sample lists hundreds of thousands of clones; around 86% were seen once. CDR3 length: 13 amino acids. With 3 bases removed from V and 2 bases from J, the gap between germline ends came to 6 bases. Looked up from germline, CDR1 is ENHRY and CDR2 is SYGVKD. As regards this clone: Its antigen is unidentified.

Study-wide findings and caveats: Using TCR breadth and depth analyses may have led to underestimated total T cell responses.

Treatment reported: some 20 received Ad26.COV2.S at low or high dose, single or two shots; about 5 received placebo; per-sample allocation not given. All samples were drawn on day 63, counting from the first vaccine or placebo injection. J is TRBJ2-3 and V is TRBV10-3; D assignment may be TRBD1 or TRBD2 (5 bases each). Sequenced here: peripheral blood, sampled in a trial of Ad26.COV2.S vaccine versus placebo. The receptor was derived from a person aged 18 to 59 who received the Ad26.COV2.S COVID-19 vaccine or a placebo. The DNA for the CDR3 is TGTGCCATCAGTGACGGGGCCACAGATACGCAGTATTTT. Protein: CAISDGATDTQYF.